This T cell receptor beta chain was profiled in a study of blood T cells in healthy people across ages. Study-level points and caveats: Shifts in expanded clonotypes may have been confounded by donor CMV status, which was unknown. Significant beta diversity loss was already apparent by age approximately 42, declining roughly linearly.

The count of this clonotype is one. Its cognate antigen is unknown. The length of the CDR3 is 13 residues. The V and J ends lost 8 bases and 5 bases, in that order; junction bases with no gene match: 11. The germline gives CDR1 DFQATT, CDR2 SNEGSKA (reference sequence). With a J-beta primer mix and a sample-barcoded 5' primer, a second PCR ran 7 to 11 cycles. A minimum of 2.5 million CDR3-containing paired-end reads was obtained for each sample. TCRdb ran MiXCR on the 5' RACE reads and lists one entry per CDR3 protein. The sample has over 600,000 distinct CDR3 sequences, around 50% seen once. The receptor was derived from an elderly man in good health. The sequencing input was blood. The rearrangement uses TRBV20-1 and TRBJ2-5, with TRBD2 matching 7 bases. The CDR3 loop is CSPQDGGGETQYF. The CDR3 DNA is TGCAGTCCTCAAGATGGGGGAGGGGAGACCCAGTACTTC.